The rows below give T cell receptor beta chains drawn from one sample of a study of early T cells in non-severe SARS-CoV-2 infection. TCRdb recomputed calls from the 5' RACE reads with MiXCR, one row per CDR3 protein. The table has about 110,000 distinct CDR3 sequences, around 10% seen once; the top ten hold around 3%. Material: whole blood. The receptors were sampled from an adult who was a healthcare worker with PCR-confirmed SARS-CoV-2 infection or an uninfected control (not recorded which). The CDR3 runs from the conserved cysteine through the conserved F or W. The order of the fields is V gene, clone size, D gene, J gene, CDR3 DNA, CDR3 protein. The D gene is left open where the match is weak. The size field is filled for only some rows; it gives once, few, many or a size class.

V gene: TRBV7-9
clone size: -
D gene: TRBD1
J gene: TRBJ2-5
CDR3 DNA: TGTGCCAGCAGCCTTGGATCCGGGACAGGAGGCGTTGAGACCCAGTACTTC
CDR3 protein: CASSLGSGTGGVETQYF

V gene: TRBV6-5
clone size: many
D gene: TRBD2
J gene: TRBJ2-1
CDR3 DNA: TGTGCCAGCAGTTACTTCCCGGGACTAGCGGGAGAGCAGTTCTTC
CDR3 protein: CASSYFPGLAGEQFF

V gene: TRBV3-1
clone size: -
D gene: -
J gene: TRBJ1-5
CDR3 DNA: TGTGCCAGCAGCCAAGATCCAGGGTTGGGGAATCAGCCCCAGCATTTT
CDR3 protein: CASSQDPGLGNQPQHF

V gene: TRBV7-8
clone size: many
D gene: TRBD1
J gene: TRBJ2-1
CDR3 DNA: TGTGCCAGCAGCTTAGGTTCTGAGGGACAGGGCAATGAGCAGTTCTTC
CDR3 protein: CASSLGSEGQGNEQFF

V gene: TRBV28
clone size: -
D gene: -
J gene: TRBJ1-3
CDR3 DNA: TGTGCCAGCAGCCAAACGGAGAGAAACACCATATATTTT
CDR3 protein: CASSQTERNTIYF

V gene: TRBV6-6
clone size: many
D gene: -
J gene: TRBJ1-2
CDR3 DNA: TGTGCCAGCAGTTACTCGGAGAAGGATGGCTACACCTTC
CDR3 protein: CASSYSEKDGYTF

V gene: TRBV5-1
clone size: many
D gene: -
J gene: TRBJ2-3
CDR3 DNA: TGCGCCAGCAGCTTCCCCTTTCCCGGGAGCCTAAGGGGGGCAGATACGCAGTATTTT
CDR3 protein: CASSFPFPGSLRGADTQYF

V gene: TRBV3-1
clone size: few
D gene: TRBD1
J gene: TRBJ1-4
CDR3 DNA: TGTGCCAGCAGCCATCAACAGGGGTGGCATGAAAAACTGTTTTTT
CDR3 protein: CASSHQQGWHEKLFF

V gene: TRBV13
clone size: few
D gene: TRBD1
J gene: TRBJ1-2
CDR3 DNA: TGTGCCAGCAGCGCGGGGACAGGGGGGCGCGCTAACTATGGCTACACCTTC
CDR3 protein: CASSAGTGGRANYGYTF

V gene: TRBV7-9
clone size: -
D gene: -
J gene: TRBJ2-1
CDR3 DNA: TGTGCCAGCAGCCCCCTCGGTATGGGGGGCTCCTACAATGAGCAGTTCTTC
CDR3 protein: CASSPLGMGGSYNEQFF

V gene: TRBV28
clone size: -
D gene: -
J gene: TRBJ2-6
CDR3 DNA: TGTGCCAGCAGTCTACCCACCGGGGCCAACGTCCTGACTTTC
CDR3 protein: CASSLPTGANVLTF

V gene: TRBV20-1
clone size: -
D gene: TRBD1
J gene: TRBJ2-7
CDR3 DNA: TGCAGTGCTAGAGATCCGGGACAGAGCTACGAGCAGTACTTC
CDR3 protein: CSARDPGQSYEQYF

V gene: TRBV28
clone size: few
D gene: -
J gene: TRBJ1-5
CDR3 DNA: TGTGCCAGCAGTTTCCGGACAGATAGCAATCAGCCCCAGCATTTT
CDR3 protein: CASSFRTDSNQPQHF

V gene: TRBV18
clone size: few
D gene: -
J gene: TRBJ1-1
CDR3 DNA: TGTGCCAGCTCACTCTTTTTAGACCTCATTAACACTGAAGCTTTCTTT
CDR3 protein: CASSLFLDLINTEAFF

V gene: TRBV7-9
clone size: few
D gene: TRBD2
J gene: TRBJ2-1
CDR3 DNA: TGTGCCAGCAGCTTACCGACTAGCCTCTACAATGAGCAGTTCTTC
CDR3 protein: CASSLPTSLYNEQFF

V gene: TRBV29-1
clone size: -
D gene: -
J gene: TRBJ2-1
CDR3 DNA: TGCAGCGCCCTAGACGGGGAGCAGTTCTTC
CDR3 protein: CSALDGEQFF

V gene: TRBV19
clone size: few
D gene: -
J gene: TRBJ2-5
CDR3 DNA: TGTGCCAGTTGGGATCCTGGCAGACAAGAGACCCAGTACTTC
CDR3 protein: CASWDPGRQETQYF

V gene: TRBV11-3
clone size: -
D gene: TRBD1
J gene: TRBJ2-6
CDR3 DNA: TGTGCCAGCAGCGGGTCGGGACAGCCTATTAACTCTGGGGCCAACGTCCTGACTTTC
CDR3 protein: CASSGSGQPINSGANVLTF

V gene: TRBV30
clone size: many
D gene: -
J gene: TRBJ2-2
CDR3 DNA: TGTGCCTGGAGTGATACCGGGGAGCTGTTTTTT
CDR3 protein: CAWSDTGELFF

V gene: TRBV29-1
clone size: many
D gene: TRBD2
J gene: TRBJ2-7
CDR3 DNA: TGCAGCGTTGAAGGTAGCGGGACCTACGAGCAGTACTTC
CDR3 protein: CSVEGSGTYEQYF

V gene: TRBV5-4
clone size: many
D gene: -
J gene: TRBJ1-2
CDR3 DNA: TGTGCCAGCAGCTCAAGCGGGGGGAACTATGGCTACACCTTC
CDR3 protein: CASSSSGGNYGYTF

V gene: TRBV11-2
clone size: -
D gene: TRBD1
J gene: TRBJ1-1
CDR3 DNA: TGTGCCAGCAGCTCTTGGGCAGGGGGTGGAGTGAACACTGAAGCTTTCTTT
CDR3 protein: CASSSWAGGGVNTEAFF

V gene: TRBV19
clone size: many
D gene: -
J gene: TRBJ2-7
CDR3 DNA: TGTGCCAGTAGTATCCCCAGGGGAGCCGAGCAGTACTTC
CDR3 protein: CASSIPRGAEQYF

V gene: TRBV5-1
clone size: few
D gene: -
J gene: TRBJ1-4
CDR3 DNA: TGCGCCAGCAGCCCCGGGGGCACCTTAACTAATGAAAAACTGTTTTTT
CDR3 protein: CASSPGGTLTNEKLFF

V gene: TRBV29-1
clone size: many
D gene: TRBD1
J gene: TRBJ2-1
CDR3 DNA: TGCAGCGTTGACGGGGACAGATACAATGAGCAGTTCTTC
CDR3 protein: CSVDGDRYNEQFF

V gene: TRBV20-1
clone size: -
D gene: TRBD1
J gene: TRBJ1-5
CDR3 DNA: TGCAGTGCTAGAGACAGGGGGCTTCAGCCCCAGCATTTT
CDR3 protein: CSARDRGLQPQHF

V gene: TRBV14
clone size: -
D gene: -
J gene: TRBJ1-4
CDR3 DNA: TGTGCCAGCAGCCGTTCAGGGGAGGCGAGACAGAAACTGTTTTTT
CDR3 protein: CASSRSGEARQKLFF

V gene: TRBV29-1
clone size: once
D gene: -
J gene: TRBJ2-3
CDR3 DNA: TGCAGCGTTGAAGATAGGGTCAGGGGACGCACAGATACGCAGTATTTT
CDR3 protein: CSVEDRVRGRTDTQYF

V gene: TRBV5-1
clone size: -
D gene: -
J gene: TRBJ2-5
CDR3 DNA: TGCGCCAGCAGCTTGGCACAGCAAGAGACCCAGTACTTC
CDR3 protein: CASSLAQQETQYF

V gene: TRBV18
clone size: many
D gene: -
J gene: TRBJ1-6
CDR3 DNA: TGTGCCAGCTCACCCCAGGGTGGCGATTCACCCCTCCACTTT
CDR3 protein: CASSPQGGDSPLHF

V gene: TRBV5-1
clone size: few
D gene: TRBD1
J gene: TRBJ1-1
CDR3 DNA: TGCGCCAGCAGCCCCACGGGCAGGGGGGGCACTGAAGCTTTCTTT
CDR3 protein: CASSPTGRGGTEAFF

V gene: TRBV13
clone size: few
D gene: TRBD1
J gene: TRBJ2-7
CDR3 DNA: TGTGCCAGCAGCTTAGGCCCGTTCCGACAGGGGGCCTACGAGCAGTACTTC
CDR3 protein: CASSLGPFRQGAYEQYF

V gene: TRBV2
clone size: many
D gene: TRBD2
J gene: TRBJ2-1
CDR3 DNA: TGTGCCAGCAGTGAAGCGGGACTAGCGGGAGAGAATGAGCAGTTCTTC
CDR3 protein: CASSEAGLAGENEQFF

V gene: TRBV11-3
clone size: many
D gene: TRBD2
J gene: TRBJ2-3
CDR3 DNA: TGTGCCAGCAGCAAGTCTGGCCAACTAGCGTCAGATACGCAGTATTTT
CDR3 protein: CASSKSGQLASDTQYF

V gene: TRBV3-1
clone size: -
D gene: TRBD1
J gene: TRBJ1-6
CDR3 DNA: TGTGCCAGCAGCTCACTGGGACAGGATGGGACCTATAATTCACCCCTCCACTTT
CDR3 protein: CASSSLGQDGTYNSPLHF